A single sample gave rise to the 29 T cell receptor beta chains below, sequenced in a study of cytomegalovirus exposure and HLA in healthy donors. PCR amplification relied on 60 Vbeta primers (plus 13 Jbeta primers). Some clones are missing from TCRdb's copy, which holds only in-frame ones; the method was immunoSEQ multiplex PCR. The data hold 170,000 or so clones, with 60% to 85% observed a single time. Sequenced material: PBMCs. The receptors derive from a man aged 40-49 years in good health and CMV-seronegative.

The chain is built from TRBV5-4 and TRBJ2-3; D not resolved. CDR3 size: 11 residues. V was shortened by 5 bases and J by 4 bases, with 5 bases between the two germline ends. Looked up from germline, CDR1 is SGHNT and CDR2 is YYREEE (reference sequence). The CDR3: CASRIADTQYF. In DNA, the CDR3 is TGTGCCAGCAGGATAGCAGATACGCAGTATTTT.

The rearrangement uses TRBV2 and TRBJ1-3; 8 bases agree with TRBD1. V gave up 7 bases and J gave up 4 bases; unmatched junction bases: 9. This CDR3 has 15 residues. Looked up from germline, CDR1 is SNHLY and CDR2 is FYNNEI. CDR3: CASTPDRAGGNTIYF. DNA of the CDR3: TGTGCCAGCACCCCGGACAGGGCAGGGGGAAACACCATATATTTT.

This chain joins TRBV19 and TRBJ1-1; 9 positions match TRBD1. V lost 5 bases to trimming and J lost 4 bases; unmatched junction nucleotides: 5. This CDR3 has 14 amino acids. Germline CDR1 LNHDA, CDR2 SQIVND (reference sequence). CDR3 DNA sequence: TGTGCCAGTAGTTTCACAGGGGGCTTCACTGAAGCTTTCTTT. As protein: CASSFTGGFTEAFF.

V gene TRBV13 combines with J gene TRBJ2-2, with 7 nucleotides matching TRBD1. V shed 5 bases and J 0 bases; nucleotides not matched to a gene: 6. CDR3 length: 16 amino acids. Per the germline V gene, CDR1 is PRHDT and CDR2 is FYEKMQ (reference sequence). The CDR3 DNA is TGTGCCAGCAGCCCCAACAGGGGAACGAACACCGGGGAGCTGTTTTTT. Amino acids: CASSPNRGTNTGELFF. Complete variable domain (other parts from reference TRBV13 and TRBJ2-2): AAGVIQSPRHLIKEKRETATLKCYPIPRHDTVYWYQQGPGQDPQFLISFYEKMQSDKGSIPDRFSAQQFSDYHSELNMSSLELGDSALYFCASSPNRGTNTGELFFGEGSRLTVL.

The chain recombines TRBV5-4 with TRBJ1-2; 7 bases are shared with TRBD1. This CDR3 has 14 residues. Per the germline V gene, CDR1 is SGHNT and CDR2 is YYREEE (reference sequence). V lost 5 bases, J lost 3 bases, and 7 bases stayed unmatched. CDR3: CASSLTGSHYGYTF. The CDR3 DNA is TGTGCCAGCAGTTTGACAGGGTCGCACTATGGCTACACCTTC.

V gene TRBV9 combines with J gene TRBJ2-5, with 10 nucleotides matching TRBD2. The germline gives CDR1 SGDLS, CDR2 YYNGEE. Trimming removed 7 bases from V and 5 bases from J; junction bases left unmatched: 14. The CDR3 loop spans 16 amino acids. The CDR3 spells CASAASAGGTRETQYF. CDR3 nucleotides: TGTGCCAGCGCCGCTTCAGCGGGGGGGACGCGGGAGACCCAGTACTTC.

The chain couples TRBV7-2 to TRBJ2-3; 10 bases agree with TRBD2. Looked up from germline, CDR1 is SGHTA and CDR2 is FQGNSA. Trimming at V came to 5 bases and at J to 2 bases, leaving 7 bases not matched to a gene. The CDR3 consists of 16 residues. The CDR3 region has the DNA TGTGCCAGCAGCCCCTCTAGCGGGGGATACACAGATACGCAGTATTTT. It encodes CASSPSSGGYTDTQYF.

The V gene is TRBV7-9, the J gene TRBJ2-1; D is uncertain. The CDR3 runs 16 residues. V lost 0 bases and J 4 bases, leaving 13 bases between the germline ends. Germline V gives CDR1 SEHNR, CDR2 FQNEAQ (reference sequence). The CDR3 loop is CASSLAAERRYNEQFF. The CDR3 DNA reads TGTGCCAGCAGCTTAGCTGCGGAGCGACGTTACAATGAGCAGTTCTTC.

This chain joins TRBV6-1 and TRBJ2-2, with 7 bases identical to TRBD1. V gave up 4 bases and J gave up 4 bases; unmatched junction bases: 9. Germline V gives CDR1 MNHNS, CDR2 SASEGT. The CDR3 consists of 16 residues. CDR3 DNA sequence: TGTGCCAGCAGTGCGTACAGGGGAACGGGCACCGGGGAGCTGTTTTTT. Its protein is CASSAYRGTGTGELFF.

For this clone: The junction and the germline gene differ at one end; a read error may be behind it. This sequence joins TRBV7-9 and TRBJ2-3; a weak D match, TRBD2 (6 bases). The CDR3 length is 12 residues. Germline CDR1 is SEHNR and CDR2 is FQNEAQ (reference sequence). The CDR3: CSSSSSADTQYF. Written as DNA, the CDR3 is TGTTCCAGCAGCTCTAGCGCAGATACGCAGTATTTT. Full variable domain (rest looked up from reference TRBV7-9 and TRBJ2-3): DTGVSQNPRHKITKRGQNVTFRCDPISEHNRLYWYRQTLGQGPEFLTYFQNEAQLEKSRLLSDRFSAERPKGSFSTLEIQRTEQGDSAMYLCSSSSSADTQYFGPGTRLTVL.

The chain links TRBV11-3 to TRBJ2-7; D not resolved. Trimming took 0 bases from V and 2 from J, leaving 5 bases between them. The CDR3 is 13 residues long. In germline, CDR1 is SGHNT, CDR2 YENEEA. CDR3 nucleotides: TGTGCCAGCAGCTTAGATCGAGCCTACGAGCAGTACTTC. Residues: CASSLDRAYEQYF. Full variable domain (rest looked up from reference TRBV11-3 and TRBJ2-7): EAGVVQSPRYKIIEKKQPVAFWCNPISGHNTLYWYLQNLGQGPELLIRYENEEAVDDSQLPKDRFSAERLKGVDSTLKIQPAELGDSAVYLCASSLDRAYEQYFGPGTRLTVT.

The chain joins TRBV5-4 to TRBJ1-2; 8 bases align to TRBD1. There are 15 residues in the CDR3. CDR1 is SGHNT, CDR2 YYREEE, per germline (reference sequence). Unmatched junction bases numbered 15, after V lost 6 bases and J lost 8 bases. The CDR3 DNA is TGTGCCAGCACCCGCCGGGACAGGTCCGGGGCGGGCTACACCTTC. Its protein is CASTRRDRSGAGYTF. The full variable domain, in which reference TRBV5-4 and TRBJ1-2 provide the parts outside the CDR3, is ETGVTQSPTHLIKTRGQQVTLRCSSQSGHNTVSWYQQALGQGPQFIFQYYREEENGRGNFPPRFSGLQFPNYSSELNVNALELDDSALYLCASTRRDRSGAGYTFGSGTRLTVV.

The chain carries TRBV11-3 and TRBJ2-5; TRBD2 matches at 11 bases. V trimming: 4 bases; J trimming: 2 bases; junction bases outside the gene matches: 6. The CDR3 loop spans 16 amino acids. Germline V CDR1 and CDR2: SGHNT, YENEEA. CDR3 amino acids: CASSSRLAGIQETQYF. CDR3 nucleotide sequence: TGTGCCAGCAGCTCCCGACTAGCGGGGATACAAGAGACCCAGTACTTC.

This sequence joins TRBV27 and TRBJ1-2; no clear D. The length of the CDR3 is 12 residues. V lost 5 bases to trimming and J lost 6 bases, with 10 bases between them. CDR1 MNHEY and CDR2 SMNVEV come from the germline V gene (reference sequence). CDR3 nucleotide sequence: TGTGCCAGCAGTCTTAGCGGGGATGGCTACACCTTC. Translation: CASSLSGDGYTF.

This chain joins TRBV7-9 and TRBJ1-1; D gene uncertain. The CDR3 has 14 amino acids. Germline-derived CDR1 and CDR2 are SEHNR and FQNEAQ (reference sequence). V was cut by 5 bases and J by 1 base, with 11 bases left in between. The DNA for the CDR3 is TGTGCCAGCAGCGCTCAGGCCTCGAACACTGAAGCTTTCTTT. Residues: CASSAQASNTEAFF.

The genes are TRBV18 and TRBJ1-1, with D possibly being TRBD1 (5 bases). Germline V lookup: CDR1 KGHSH, CDR2 LQKENI. The CDR3 totals 17 residues. V lost 5 bases and J lost 0, with 19 bases in between. The CDR3 region has the DNA TGTGCCAGCTCATTTCGGGGGACGCCAATGATGAACACTGAAGCTTTCTTT. Protein product: CASSFRGTPMMNTEAFF.

This clone was counted a single time. The rearrangement uses TRBV19 and TRBJ1-5; no clear D. Germline V gene lookup returns CDR1 LNHDA and CDR2 SQIVND (reference sequence). The CDR3 contains 15 residues. V was shortened by 2 bases and J by 2 bases, with 10 bases between the two germline ends. The CDR3 spells CASSISGVGNQPQHF. CDR3 DNA: TGTGCCAGTAGTATATCGGGTGTGGGCAATCAGCCCCAGCATTTT.

V gene TRBV11-3 combines with J gene TRBJ2-7, with 7 bases aligning to TRBD1. The CDR3 has 15 amino acids. V was pared by 3 bases and J by 1 base, with 6 bases of the junction left unmatched. CDR1 and CDR2 from the germline V gene are SGHNT and YENEEA. CDR3 sequence reads: CASSFRAGGSYEQYF. CDR3 bases: TGTGCCAGCAGCTTTCGGGCAGGGGGATCCTACGAGCAGTACTTC. The whole variable domain, filled in from reference TRBV11-3 and TRBJ2-7, reads EAGVVQSPRYKIIEKKQPVAFWCNPISGHNTLYWYLQNLGQGPELLIRYENEEAVDDSQLPKDRFSAERLKGVDSTLKIQPAELGDSAVYLCASSFRAGGSYEQYFGPGTRLTVT.

CDR3 protein: CACGTSGPEEQYF. The CDR3 nucleotides read TGTGCCTGCGGGACTAGCGGGCCTGAAGAGCAGTACTTC. This chain connects TRBV30 to TRBJ2-7; TRBD2 matches 12 bases. Germline CDR1 is GTSNPN and CDR2 is SVGIG (reference sequence). The CDR3 loop spans 13 amino acids. The ends lost 6 bases at V and 7 bases at J; junction bases unmatched: 7.

The rearrangement links TRBV23-1 to TRBJ1-5; the D gene is possibly TRBD1 (5 bases). TRBV23-1 is placed among ORFs of uncertain function. Trimming cost V 1 base and J 0 bases, with 10 bases left between them. This CDR3 comprises 16 residues. The CDR3 sequence: CASSQCWGDSNQPQHF. The DNA for the CDR3 is TGCGCCAGCAGTCAATGTTGGGGGGATAGCAATCAGCCCCAGCATTTT.

The J gene is TRBJ2-3, the V gene TRBV29-1; perhaps TRBD2 as D (7 bases). The CDR3 has 14 residues. Germline CDR1 SQVTM, CDR2 ANQGSEA. Trimming took off 7 bases at V and 5 bases at J, with 19 bases between the two ends. CDR3 sequence reads: CSAGGPSGIDTQYF. CDR3 bases: TGCAGCGCCGGGGGGCCCTCAGGGATAGATACGCAGTATTTT.

This sequence joins TRBV14 and TRBJ2-5; 11 bases are shared with TRBD2. The V gene's germline CDR1 is SGHDN and CDR2 FVKESK. Trimming removed 4 bases from V and 2 bases from J; junction bases left unmatched: 6. The CDR3 length is 16 residues. This CDR3 reads CASSLRTSGPQETQYF. CDR3 nucleotides: TGTGCCAGCAGCCTGCGGACTAGCGGGCCTCAAGAGACCCAGTACTTC.

V gene TRBV4-3 combines with J gene TRBJ2-5; 8 bases are shared with TRBD2. TRBJ2-7 matches the DNA end more closely, so the J call is doubtful. CDR1 LGHNA and CDR2 YSLEER come from the germline V gene. The length of the CDR3 is 22 residues. Written as DNA, the CDR3 is TGCGCCAGCAGCGAAGGACATAAGCCGGGGGGGAGCCCCGATCTGAGGGCCTACGAGCAGTACTTC. This sequence encodes CASSEGHKPGGSPDLRAYEQYF.

The chain couples TRBV27 to TRBJ2-7, with D perhaps TRBD1 (5 bases). CDR3 size: 13 residues. Germline V gives CDR1 MNHEY, CDR2 SMNVEV (reference sequence). With 2 bases removed from V and 5 bases from J, the gap between germline ends came to 10 bases. The DNA of the CDR3 is TGTGCCAGCAGTTTACGGGCAGGGAACGAGCAGTACTTC. This codes for CASSLRAGNEQYF.

The rearrangement links TRBV19 to TRBJ2-7, with 10 bases that match TRBD1. This CDR3 is built from 15 residues. Germline lookup yields CDR1 LNHDA and CDR2 SQIVND (reference sequence). V dropped 5 bases and J dropped 0; count of bases not matched to a gene: 4. CDR3 region: CASSPRTGGSYEQYF. CDR3 nucleotides: TGTGCCAGTAGTCCCAGGACAGGGGGCTCCTACGAGCAGTACTTC. Full variable domain (rest looked up from reference TRBV19 and TRBJ2-7): DGGITQSPKYLFRKEGQNVTLSCEQNLNHDAMYWYRQDPGQGLRLIYYSQIVNDFQKGDIAEGYSVSREKKESFPLTVTSAQKNPTAFYLCASSPRTGGSYEQYFGPGTRLTVT.

The V gene is TRBV18, the J gene TRBJ1-1; perhaps TRBD1 as D (5 bases). This CDR3 region has 15 residues. V was cut by 2 bases and J by 0 bases, with 10 bases left in between. The germline CDR1 and CDR2 sequences are KGHSH and LQKENI. This CDR3 reads CASSPSGHMNTEAFF. CDR3 in DNA: TGTGCCAGCTCACCATCTGGACACATGAACACTGAAGCTTTCTTT.

This clone was seen only a few times. The chain employs TRBV4-3 and TRBJ1-1; D is unresolved. The CDR3 contains 14 residues. V was cut by 0 bases and J by 2 bases, with 7 bases left in between. Germline CDR1 LGHNA, CDR2 YSLEER. The CDR3 DNA follows: TGCGCCAGCAGCCAAGACATAGAAAACACTGAAGCTTTCTTT. It codes for CASSQDIENTEAFF.

The J gene is TRBJ2-2, the V gene TRBV10-2; 8 nucleotides line up with TRBD2. V shed 2 bases, J shed 4 bases, and the junction held 3 bases outside the gene matches. The germline V gene has CDR1 WSHSY and CDR2 SAAADI. CDR3 length: 15 residues. The CDR3 DNA sequence: TGCGCCAGCAGTGAGGGGCTAGCGGGCACCGGGGAGCTGTTTTTT. Protein: CASSEGLAGTGELFF.

The chain has TRBV11-1 and TRBJ2-3, with TRBD2 as a possible D gene (6 bases). V was trimmed by 5 bases and J by 4 bases, leaving 13 bases between them. The CDR3 is made up of 14 amino acids. Germline assignment: CDR1 SGHAT and CDR2 FQDESV (reference sequence). CDR3 DNA sequence: TGTGCCAGCAGCGCGCGACTAGGCCCAGATACGCAGTATTTT. This sequence encodes CASSARLGPDTQYF.